This is a list of T cell receptor beta chains from one sample in a study of CD8 T cells in Susac syndrome. TCRdb processed the immunoSEQ multiplex PCR reads anew with MiXCR; each CDR3 protein has one entry. The sample consists of under 200,000 distinct CDR3 sequences, approximately 94% of them appearing once. Sequenced: CD4+ T cells from PBMCs. These TCRs come from a human donor with Susac syndrome. The CDR3 runs from the conserved cysteine through the conserved F or W. Fields, in order: J gene, D gene, V gene, CDR3 length, CDR3 protein, CDR3 DNA. A D gene is named only where the DNA matches it firmly.

TRBJ1-1 TRBD1 TRBV29-1 13 CSVGTGVDTEAFF TGCAGCGTCGGGACAGGGGTGGACACTGAAGCTTTCTTT
TRBJ2-6 . TRBV5-4 15 CASSIGGPGANVLTF TGTGCCAGCAGCATCGGAGGTCCCGGGGCCAACGTCCTGACTTTC
TRBJ2-1 . TRBV5-1 12 CASSEQGSEQFF TGCGCCAGCAGCGAACAGGGCAGTGAGCAGTTCTTC
TRBJ2-1 . TRBV7-8 13 CASSPRTVNEQFF TGTGCCAGCAGCCCAAGGACGGTCAATGAGCAGTTCTTC
TRBJ1-2 . TRBV25-1 14 CASSEGKVDYGYTF TGTGCCAGCAGTGAGGGGAAGGTGGACTATGGCTACACCTTC
TRBJ1-2 TRBD1 TRBV7-2 14 CASSLSDRVYGYTF TGTGCCAGCAGCTTATCCGACAGGGTCTATGGCTACACCTTC
TRBJ1-1 . TRBV29-1 12 CSVGQWDTEAFF TGCAGCGTTGGACAATGGGACACTGAAGCTTTCTTT
TRBJ1-1 . TRBV27 14 CASSPRRATIEAFF TGTGCCAGCAGCCCCCGGCGGGCAACAATTGAAGCTTTCTTT
TRBJ2-3 . TRBV6-1 16 CASSTGPPRATDTQYF TGTGCCAGCAGTACGGGACCCCCCCGAGCCACAGATACGCAGTATTTT
TRBJ2-5 . TRBV18 14 CASSPGAEQETQYF TGTGCCAGCTCACCAGGGGCAGAACAAGAGACCCAGTACTTC